One sample yielded the 19 T cell receptor beta chains listed below, sequenced in a study of blood T cell repertoires in COVID-19. Produced via immunoSEQ multiplex PCR; TCRdb's table is partial and in-frame only. The table records about 410,000 clones, around nine tenths of them present only once. Sample: peripheral blood. These receptors were taken from a woman aged 40 to 50 with COVID-19, enrolled during active disease.

CDR3 amino acids: CSVVPLDSYSGQETQYF. In DNA form, the CDR3 reads TGCAGCGTTGTTCCCCTTGACAGTTATAGCGGCCAAGAGACCCAGTACTTC. The rearrangement joins TRBV29-1 to TRBJ2-5; tentative D call: TRBD2 (6 bases). Germline values: CDR1 SQVTM, CDR2 ANQGSEA. CDR3 length: 17 residues. The germline V and J ends were trimmed by 4 bases and 1 base, with 22 bases remaining between them.

V is TRBV27 and J is TRBJ2-2; D is unclear. The CDR3 length is 14 residues. Germline V gives CDR1 MNHEY, CDR2 SMNVEV (reference sequence). Trimming pared 5 bases from V and 5 bases from J, leaving 12 bases between. The chain's CDR3 is CASSLDLYTGELFF. In DNA form, the CDR3 reads TGTGCCAGCAGTCTCGACTTGTATACCGGGGAGCTGTTTTTT.

This sequence joins TRBV6-2 or TRBV6-3 and TRBJ1-4, with unresolved D. V was clipped by 5 bases and J by 4 bases, with 17 bases between them. Germline CDR1 MNHEY, CDR2 SVGEGT. The CDR3 has 16 residues. The CDR3 DNA is TGTGCCAGCAGTGACCGCGTCGGGAGTCTTAATGAAAAACTGTTTTTT. It yields the protein CASSDRVGSLNEKLFF.

This clone was observed a single time. This chain uses TRBV28 with TRBJ2-2; 8 positions agree with TRBD1. With 5 bases clipped from V and 6 bases from J, the junction kept 2 bases outside the gene matches. This CDR3 contains 13 residues. Germline V gene data show CDR1 as MDHEN and CDR2 as SYDVKM. For the CDR3, the DNA is TGTGCCAGCAGTACCAGGGGGCCCGGGGAGCTGTTTTTT. The encoded protein is CASSTRGPGELFF.

The genes are TRBV7-8 and TRBJ2-7, with D perhaps matching TRBD1 (6 bases). The CDR3 contains 14 residues. Germline V gene sequence: CDR1 SGHVS, CDR2 FQNEAQ. Trimming stripped 5 bases from V and 0 bases from J, with 11 bases between. CDR3 in DNA: TGTGCCAGCAGCCTCCTGGGACACTCCTACGAGCAGTACTTC. Amino acids: CASSLLGHSYEQYF.

The chain employs TRBV27 and TRBJ2-2; maybe TRBD2 (6 bases). This CDR3 is 16 amino acids long. Trimming took 5 bases from V and 4 from J, leaving 17 bases between them. Germline values: CDR1 MNHEY, CDR2 SMNVEV (reference sequence). In DNA, the CDR3 is TGTGCCAGCAGTCGAAATCGAGGAGCGGGCACCGGGGAGCTGTTTTTT. This translates into CASSRNRGAGTGELFF.

This clone showed up just once. The genes are TRBV6-5 and TRBJ1-6; possible D gene TRBD1, 5 bases. The CDR3 runs 13 residues. The V end was cut by 4 bases, the J end by 6 bases, with 7 bases between. Germline-derived CDR1 and CDR2 are MNHEY and SVGAGI. Here the CDR3 reads CASSWQGNSPLHF. The CDR3, as DNA: TGTGCCAGCAGTTGGCAGGGTAATTCACCCCTCCACTTT.

The V and J genes are TRBV18 and TRBJ1-1; possible D gene TRBD1, 6 bases. Germline V gene sequence: CDR1 KGHSH, CDR2 LQKENI. This CDR3 contains 15 residues. V was pared by 1 base and J by 11 bases, with 20 bases between. CDR3 DNA sequence: TGTGCCAGCTCACCACTTACAGGGACCGAACTGGGCGCTTTCTTT. Translation: CASSPLTGTELGAFF.

This chain connects TRBV6-5 to TRBJ2-7, with 11 bases identical to TRBD2. The CDR3 runs 14 residues. With V trimmed by 6 bases and J by 3 bases, 4 bases remained unmatched. The germline gives CDR1 MNHEY, CDR2 SVGAGI. The DNA of the CDR3 is TGTGCCAGCAGCTCCACTAGCGGGGGCTACGAGCAGTACTTC. Translation gives CASSSTSGGYEQYF.

This rearrangement joins TRBV19 to TRBJ1-1, with a possible D match to TRBD1 (5 bases). Germline-derived CDR1 and CDR2 are LNHDA and SQIVND (reference sequence). CDR3 length equals 14 residues. With 6 bases removed from V and 7 bases from J, the gap between germline ends came to 18 bases. CDR3 in DNA: TGTGCCAGTAGAAACGGAGGGGCAGCGCATGAAGCTTTCTTT. Its translation is CASRNGGAAHEAFF. Full variable domain (rest looked up from reference TRBV19 and TRBJ1-1): DGGITQSPKYLFRKEGQNVTLSCEQNLNHDAMYWYRQDPGQGLRLIYYSQIVNDFQKGDIAEGYSVSREKKESFPLTVTSAQKNPTAFYLCASRNGGAAHEAFFGQGTRLTVV.

The chain uses TRBV6-6 and TRBJ1-1; D gene ambiguous. The germline V gene encodes CDR1 MNHNY and CDR2 SVGAGI (reference sequence). The CDR3 covers 12 residues. Between the trimmed V and J ends, which lost 2 bases and 6 bases, there was a span of 7 bases. CDR3 in amino acids: CASSYPKSEAFF. CDR3 nucleotide sequence: TGTGCCAGCAGTTACCCCAAATCTGAAGCTTTCTTT.

This clone was recorded a few times. This sequence joins TRBV5-1 and TRBJ1-3; 7 nucleotides align to TRBD1. V was pared by 1 base and J by 0 bases, with 4 bases of the junction left unmatched. The CDR3 totals 16 residues. The germline V gene has CDR1 SGHRS and CDR2 YFSETQ. The CDR3 protein is CASSLKGQFSGNTIYF. The DNA of the CDR3 is TGCGCCAGCAGCTTGAAGGGACAGTTCTCTGGAAACACCATATATTTT.

V is TRBV5-6 and J is TRBJ1-2; tentative D call: TRBD1 (6 bases). The V end was cut by 0 bases, the J end by 4 bases, with 13 bases between. CDR3 length: 15 amino acids. Germline loops: CDR1 SGHDT, CDR2 YYEEEE. The CDR3: CASSLGDKTGYGYTF. The CDR3 DNA reads as TGTGCCAGCAGCTTGGGGGACAAGACAGGCTATGGCTACACCTTC.

The chain links TRBV7-2 to TRBJ1-3; TRBD1 matches at 7 bases. The CDR3 consists of 15 residues. The germline CDR1 and CDR2 sequences are SGHTA and FQGNSA. With V trimmed by 3 bases and J by 3 bases, 5 bases remained unmatched. The CDR3 coding sequence is TGTGCCAGCAGCTTCTCAACAGGGGTTGGAAACACCATATATTTT. Translating it yields CASSFSTGVGNTIYF.

CDR3 in DNA: TGCGCCAGCAGCCACGGACGGGACTACGAGCAGTACTTC. Protein product: CASSHGRDYEQYF. This chain uses TRBV5-1 with TRBJ2-7, with a tentative D call TRBD2 (5 bases). CDR1 and CDR2 from the germline V gene are SGHRS and YFSETQ. This CDR3 has 13 residues. The V end lost 4 bases, the J end lost 3 bases, and 11 bases lay between the germline ends. Variable domain in full (rest from reference TRBV5-1 and TRBJ2-7): KAGVTQTPRYLIKTRGQQVTLSCSPISGHRSVSWYQQTPGQGLQFLFEYFSETQRNKGNFPGRFSGRQFSNSRSEMNVSTLELGDSALYLCASSHGRDYEQYFGPGTRLTVT.

A remark on this clone: The junction departs from the called germline gene at one end, perhaps through a read error. J is TRBJ2-5 and V is TRBV7-2, with 8 bases fitting TRBD2. This CDR3 is 16 amino acids long. CDR1 and CDR2 from the germline V gene are SGHTA and FQGNSA. CDR3 DNA: TGTGCCAGCAACTTAGGGTCCGGGGGGGCCTTAGAGACCCAGTACTTC. This gives the protein CASNLGSGGALETQYF. The full variable domain, rest sourced from reference TRBV7-2 and TRBJ2-5, is GAGVSQSPSNKVTEKGKDVELRCDPISGHTALYWYRQSLGQGLEFLIYFQGNSAPDKSGLPSDRFSAERTGGSVSTLTIQRTQQEDSAVYLCASNLGSGGALETQYFGPGTRLLVL.

The chain couples TRBV27 to TRBJ1-6, with no clear D. Germline V gene sequence: CDR1 MNHEY, CDR2 SMNVEV (reference sequence). Trimming stripped 5 bases from V and 7 bases from J, with 6 bases between. This CDR3 region has 12 residues. CDR3 amino acids: CASSVMNSPLHF. As DNA, the CDR3 is TGTGCCAGCAGTGTTATGAATTCACCCCTCCACTTT.

The chain recombines TRBV6-2 or TRBV6-3 with TRBJ1-1; D call uncertain. The CDR3 contains 14 residues. Germline V CDR1 and CDR2: MNHEY, SVGEGT. Trimming pared 6 bases from V and 1 base from J, leaving 12 bases between. CDR3 bases: TGTGCCAGCAGCTCCCGCGCGAGGAACACTGAAGCTTTCTTT. Translating gives CASSSRARNTEAFF.

This chain joins TRBV4-3 and TRBJ2-1; 10 nucleotides line up with TRBD2. Germline CDR1 and CDR2: LGHNA and YSLEER. The CDR3 sequence is 15 residues long. Trimming cost V 0 bases and J 9 bases; bases outside gene matches: 5. The CDR3 DNA sequence: TGCGCCAGCAGCCAAGATCTAGCGGGAGCCCCTGAGCAGTTCTTC. This sequence encodes CASSQDLAGAPEQFF.